The present entry profiles one TCR beta chain with its context. Its cognate antigen is unknown. Healthy Caucasians supplied all donations. V lost 0 bases, J lost 5 bases, and 14 bases lay in between. Germline V gene data show CDR1 as LGHDT and CDR2 as YNNKEL (reference sequence). This CDR3 comprises 15 residues. The sample originates from a study of identical twins. Findings and limits, study-wide: Among beta out-of-frame sequences, excess sharing between twins appeared weaker.

TCRdb re-called the 5' RACE reads with MiXCR, one entry per CDR3 protein. The sample includes about 920,000 distinct CDR3 sequences, 9% to 15% seen only once; the top ten take roughly 1.5%. In addition, the sample was reused for a study of yellow fever vaccine responses in identical twins.

The sequencing sample was made of PBMCs. The TCR comes from a woman aged 18-30 years in good health. The rearrangement links TRBV3-1 to TRBJ2-7, with a tentative D call TRBD2 (6 bases). CDR3 coding DNA: TGTGCCAGCAGCCAAGAGATGGGGGGAGCCCACGAGCAGTACTTC. Its protein product is CASSQEMGGAHEQYF.